The clone carrying this T cell receptor (beta chain) was detected once. Sequencing used immunoSEQ multiplex PCR; TCRdb keeps in-frame clones, though not all of them. Here the sample spans 70,000 or so clones, 85% to 95% being singletons. These data are taken from a study of T cells after somatic rescue of genetic block. CDR1 and CDR2 (germline): LNHDA, SQIVND (reference sequence). Trimming pared 8 bases from V and 10 bases from J, leaving 11 bases between. The CDR3 is 11 amino acids. This chain joins TRBV19 and TRBJ1-4; the D is unclear. What was sequenced was peripheral blood mononuclear cells (PBMCs). The receptor was derived from a man aged 35 to 55. CDR3 coding DNA: TGTGCCAGTGGCATGGTAGGAAAACTGTTTTTT. This sequence encodes CASGMVGKLFF.